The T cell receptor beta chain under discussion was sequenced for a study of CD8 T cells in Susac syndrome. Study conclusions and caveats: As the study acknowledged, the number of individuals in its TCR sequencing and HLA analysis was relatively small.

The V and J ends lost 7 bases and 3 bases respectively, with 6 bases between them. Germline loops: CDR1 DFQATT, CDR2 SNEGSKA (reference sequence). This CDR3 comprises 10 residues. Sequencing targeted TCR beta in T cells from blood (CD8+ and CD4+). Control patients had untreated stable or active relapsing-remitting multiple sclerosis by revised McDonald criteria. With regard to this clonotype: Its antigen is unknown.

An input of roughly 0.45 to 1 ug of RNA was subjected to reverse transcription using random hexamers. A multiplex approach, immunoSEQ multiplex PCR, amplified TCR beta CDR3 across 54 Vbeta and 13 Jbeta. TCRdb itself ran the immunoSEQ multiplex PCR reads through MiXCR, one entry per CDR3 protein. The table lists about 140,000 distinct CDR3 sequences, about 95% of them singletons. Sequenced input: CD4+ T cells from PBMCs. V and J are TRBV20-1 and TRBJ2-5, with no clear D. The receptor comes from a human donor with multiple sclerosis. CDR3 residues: CSVGKETQYF. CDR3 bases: TGCAGTGTAGGGAAAGAGACCCAGTACTTC.